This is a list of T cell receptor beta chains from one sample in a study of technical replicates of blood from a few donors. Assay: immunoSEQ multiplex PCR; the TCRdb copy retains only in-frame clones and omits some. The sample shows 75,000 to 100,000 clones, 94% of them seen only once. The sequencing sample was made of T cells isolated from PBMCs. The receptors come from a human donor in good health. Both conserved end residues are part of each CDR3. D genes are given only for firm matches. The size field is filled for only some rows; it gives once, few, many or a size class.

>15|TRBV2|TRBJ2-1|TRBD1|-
TGTGCCAGCAGTGTAGGGGGCCCGGGCTACAATGAGCAGTTCTTC
CASSVGGPGYNEQFF
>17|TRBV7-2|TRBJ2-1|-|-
TGTGCCAGCAGCGGAGTGGGGGCGGGTCACTCCTACAATGAGCAGTTCTTC
CASSGVGAGHSYNEQFF
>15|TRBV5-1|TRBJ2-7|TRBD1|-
TGCGCCAGCAGTAATACCGGGACAGGGGGCTACGAGCAGTACTTC
CASSNTGTGGYEQYF
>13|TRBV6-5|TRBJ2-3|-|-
TGTGCCAGCAGTCCTTCGGGTGCTTGGACGCAGTATTTT
CASSPSGAWTQYF
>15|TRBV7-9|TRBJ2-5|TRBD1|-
TGTGCCAGCAGCAGGACAGGGGGAATTTCAGAGACCCAGTACTTC
CASSRTGGISETQYF
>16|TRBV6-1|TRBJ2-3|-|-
TGTGCCAGCAGTGAAGAAGAGGAAAAGGGCACAGATACGCAGTATTTT
CASSEEEEKGTDTQYF
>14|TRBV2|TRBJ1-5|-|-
TGTGCCAGCAGTTCGGGGGAAGGCAATCAGCCCCAGCATTTT
CASSSGEGNQPQHF
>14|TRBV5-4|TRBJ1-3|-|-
TGTGCCAGCAGCTTCTCGGGATCAGGAAACACCATATATTTT
CASSFSGSGNTIYF
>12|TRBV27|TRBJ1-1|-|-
TGTGCCAGCCTGACAGGAGACAGGGAAGCTTTCTTT
CASLTGDREAFF
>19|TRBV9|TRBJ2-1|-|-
TGTGCCAGCAGCCCCGAACAGGGTGGGCTTTTGGGCTCCTACAATGAGCAGTTCTTC
CASSPEQGGLLGSYNEQFF
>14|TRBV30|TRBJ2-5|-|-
TGTGCCTGGAGTCCCGGGAACCCACAAGAGACCCAGTACTTC
CAWSPGNPQETQYF
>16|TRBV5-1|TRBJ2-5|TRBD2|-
TGCGCCAGCAGCTTGTCCAGCGGGAGGGCCGTAGAGACCCAGTACTTC
CASSLSSGRAVETQYF
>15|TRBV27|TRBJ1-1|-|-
TGTGCCAGCAGTTTAATGGGCCGCCTGAACACTGAAGCTTTCTTT
CASSLMGRLNTEAFF
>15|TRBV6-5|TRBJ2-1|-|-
TGTGCCAGCACCCATGGGGGGACTGAGTCCAATGAGCAGTTCTTC
CASTHGGTESNEQFF
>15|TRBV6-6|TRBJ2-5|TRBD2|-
TGTGCCAGCTTGGGGGTTGCGGGAGGGCCGGAGACCCAGTACTTC
CASLGVAGGPETQYF
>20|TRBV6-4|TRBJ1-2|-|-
TGTGCCAGCACCCCAGGTGTCATGGGCAGGATTGGATACCTAAACTATGGCTACACCTTC
CASTPGVMGRIGYLNYGYTF
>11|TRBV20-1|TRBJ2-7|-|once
TGCAGCGGACAGCTCTCCTACGAGCAGTACTTC
CSGQLSYEQYF
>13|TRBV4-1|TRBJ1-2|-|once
TGCGCCAGCAGCCAACAGGGGAACTATGGCTACACCTTC
CASSQQGNYGYTF
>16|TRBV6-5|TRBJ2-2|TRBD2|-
TGTGCCAGCAGTTACGGCCTAGCGGGAGTCGGCGGGGAGCTGTTTTTT
CASSYGLAGVGGELFF
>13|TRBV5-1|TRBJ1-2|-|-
TGCGCCAGCAGCCGAGGGAACAACTATGGCTACACCTTC
CASSRGNNYGYTF
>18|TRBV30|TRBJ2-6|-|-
TGTGCCTGGAGTGTACTGGGGACGGGACTCTCTGGGGCCAACGTCCTGACTTTC
CAWSVLGTGLSGANVLTF
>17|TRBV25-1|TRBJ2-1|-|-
TGTGCCAGCAGTGTTAGAAGCGGGCTAGACACCTACAATGAGCAGTTCTTC
CASSVRSGLDTYNEQFF
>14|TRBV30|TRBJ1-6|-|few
TGTGCCTGGTCAGGGGATTCCTATAATTCACCCCTCCACTTT
CAWSGDSYNSPLHF
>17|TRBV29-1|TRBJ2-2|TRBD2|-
TGCAGCGTTGAAAGAACTAGCGGGGGCCTTCTTACCGGGGAGCTGTTTTTT
CSVERTSGGLLTGELFF
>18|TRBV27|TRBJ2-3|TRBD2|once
TGTGCCAGCAGTTTACGACTAGCGGGGTTGACTAGCACAGATACGCAGTATTTT
CASSLRLAGLTSTDTQYF
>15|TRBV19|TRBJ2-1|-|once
TGTGCCAGTAGTATCTGGTCTAGCAATCGTGATGAGCAGTTCTTC
CASSIWSSNRDEQFF
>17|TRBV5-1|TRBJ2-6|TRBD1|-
TGCGCCAGCAGCACCGGGACAGCCAACTCTGGGGCCAACGTCCTGACTTTC
CASSTGTANSGANVLTF
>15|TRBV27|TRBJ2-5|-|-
TGTGCCAGCAGTTGGGACGGGGGATCGGGAGAGACCCAGTACTTC
CASSWDGGSGETQYF
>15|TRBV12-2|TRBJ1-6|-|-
TGTGCAAGTCCTCTCCGGGCGGGGGCCTACTCACCCCTCCACTTT
CASPLRAGAYSPLHF
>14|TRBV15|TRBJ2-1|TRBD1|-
TGTGCCACCAGCATGGGACAGGTTTACAATGAGCAGTTCTTC
CATSMGQVYNEQFF
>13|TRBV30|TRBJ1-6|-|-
TGTGCCTGGAGTGTACTATCTAATTCACCCCTCCACTTT
CAWSVLSNSPLHF
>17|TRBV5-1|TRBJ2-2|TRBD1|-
TGCGCCAGCAGCTTGGGGATCGGACAGGGGAGCACCGGGGAGCTGTTTTTT
CASSLGIGQGSTGELFF
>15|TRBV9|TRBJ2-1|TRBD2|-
TGTGCCAGCAGCGTAGTTAGCGGGAGCTCGAATGAGCAGTTCTTC
CASSVVSGSSNEQFF
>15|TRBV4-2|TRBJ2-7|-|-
TGTGCCAGCAGCCAAGGTAGTAGTAGCTCCTACGAGCAGTACTTC
CASSQGSSSSYEQYF
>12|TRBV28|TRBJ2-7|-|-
TGTGCCAGCAGTTTATTACTCTACGAGCAGTACTTC
CASSLLLYEQYF
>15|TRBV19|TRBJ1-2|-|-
TGTGCCAGTAGTATATATGTCCAGGCCCCTCAGGGCTACACCTTC
CASSIYVQAPQGYTF
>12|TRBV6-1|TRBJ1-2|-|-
TGTGCCAGCAGAACCGGGAGAGCTAGCTACACCTTC
CASRTGRASYTF
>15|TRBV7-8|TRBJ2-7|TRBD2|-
TGTGCCAGCAGCCCCCTGGGGAGGGAGGAGTACGAGCAGTACTTC
CASSPLGREEYEQYF
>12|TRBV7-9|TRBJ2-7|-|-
TGTGCCAGCAGCCTCCTGGGGAGGGAGCAGTACTTC
CASSLLGREQYF
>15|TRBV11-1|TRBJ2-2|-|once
TGTGCCAGCAGCCACCCGGGACATCTGGGCGGGGAGCTGTTTTTT
CASSHPGHLGGELFF